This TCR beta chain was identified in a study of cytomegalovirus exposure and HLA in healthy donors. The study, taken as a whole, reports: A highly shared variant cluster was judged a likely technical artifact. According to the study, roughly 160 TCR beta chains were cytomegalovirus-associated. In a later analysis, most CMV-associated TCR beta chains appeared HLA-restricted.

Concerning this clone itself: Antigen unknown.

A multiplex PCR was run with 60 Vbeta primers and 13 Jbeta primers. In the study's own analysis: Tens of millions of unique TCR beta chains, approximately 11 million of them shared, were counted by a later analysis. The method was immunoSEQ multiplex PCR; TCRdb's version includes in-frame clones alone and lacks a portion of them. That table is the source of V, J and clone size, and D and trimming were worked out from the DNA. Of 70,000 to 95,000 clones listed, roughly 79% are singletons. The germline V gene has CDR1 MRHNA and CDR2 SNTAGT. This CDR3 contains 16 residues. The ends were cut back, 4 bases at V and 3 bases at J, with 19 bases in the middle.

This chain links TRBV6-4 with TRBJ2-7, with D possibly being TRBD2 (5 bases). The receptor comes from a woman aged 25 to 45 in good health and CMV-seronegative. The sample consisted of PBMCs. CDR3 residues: CASSVGEGQLNYEQYF. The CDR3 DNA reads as TGTGCCAGCAGTGTGGGTGAGGGTCAGCTAAACTACGAGCAGTACTTC.